Sequencing of this T cell receptor beta chain was carried out in a study of T cell changes during pregnancy in multiple sclerosis. J was trimmed by 2 bases and V by 4 bases; bases with no gene match: 9. The CDR3 extends over 16 amino acids. The germline V gene has CDR1 LNHNV and CDR2 YYDKDF (reference sequence). Assay used: immunoSEQ multiplex PCR; TCRdb lists only in-frame clones, some missing. The data contain about 61,000 clones, 85% to 90% of them singletons. The sequence was obtained from a female donor in good health, enrolled as a control in a pregnancy study. Sequencing was performed on peripheral blood, taken in the first trimester of pregnancy. The chain uses TRBV15 and TRBJ2-3; TRBD1 matches 7 bases. The CDR3 nucleotides read TGTGCCACCAGCAACAGGGGCAGCCCCGTCACAGATACGCAGTATTTT. Amino acid sequence: CATSNRGSPVTDTQYF. Variable domain in full (rest from reference TRBV15 and TRBJ2-3): DAMVIQNPRYQVTQFGKPVTLSCSQTLNHNVMYWYQQKSSQAPKLLFHYYDKDFNNEADTPDNFQSRRPNTSFCFLDIRSPGLGDTAMYLCATSNRGSPVTDTQYFGPGTRLTVL.